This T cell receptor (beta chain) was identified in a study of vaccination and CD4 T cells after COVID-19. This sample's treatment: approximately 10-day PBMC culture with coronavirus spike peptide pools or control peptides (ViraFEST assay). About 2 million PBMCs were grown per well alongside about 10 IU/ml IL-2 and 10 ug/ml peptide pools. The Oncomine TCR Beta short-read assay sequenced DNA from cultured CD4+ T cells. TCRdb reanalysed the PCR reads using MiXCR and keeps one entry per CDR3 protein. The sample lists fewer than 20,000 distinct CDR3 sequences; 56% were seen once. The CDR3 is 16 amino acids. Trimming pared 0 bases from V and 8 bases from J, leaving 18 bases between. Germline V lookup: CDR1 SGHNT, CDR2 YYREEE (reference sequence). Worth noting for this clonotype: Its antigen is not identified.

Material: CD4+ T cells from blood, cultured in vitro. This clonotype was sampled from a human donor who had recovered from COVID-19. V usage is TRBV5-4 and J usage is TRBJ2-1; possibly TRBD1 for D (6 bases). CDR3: CASSLDSFQGQDEQFF. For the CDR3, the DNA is TGTGCCAGCAGCTTGGATAGTTTCCAGGGGCAGGATGAGCAGTTCTTC. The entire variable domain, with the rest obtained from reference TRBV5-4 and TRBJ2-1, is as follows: ETGVTQSPTHLIKTRGQQVTLRCSSQSGHNTVSWYQQALGQGPQFIFQYYREEENGRGNFPPRFSGLQFPNYSSELNVNALELDDSALYLCASSLDSFQGQDEQFFGPGTRLTVL.